This paragraph covers one TCR beta chain sequence. The sample belongs to a study of cytomegalovirus exposure and HLA in healthy donors. The PCR employed 60 Vbeta primers together with 13 Jbeta primers. The repertoire was sequenced with immunoSEQ multiplex PCR; TCRdb's copy has only in-frame clones and lacks some. Of about 160,000 clones listed, roughly 65% were seen once; the top ten hold around 4.6%. Trimming cost V 5 bases and J 6 bases, with 17 bases left between them. Germline CDR1 SNHLY, CDR2 FYNNEI. CDR3 length equals 15 residues. The receptor comes from a man between 18 and 35 years old in good health and CMV-seropositive. The sequenced material came from PBMCs. The rearrangement links TRBV2 to TRBJ1-5; a weak D match, TRBD1 (5 bases). The CDR3 loop is CASSSVGQGSQPQHF. In nucleotides, the CDR3 is TGTGCCAGCAGTTCGGTAGGGCAGGGCAGTCAGCCCCAGCATTTT.